This T cell receptor (beta chain) was identified during a study of blood T cells in healthy people across ages. Study results and limitations: When set beside aged donors, long-lived donors presented more naive CD4+ cells and higher diversity. CMV status of donors was unknown, possibly confounding expanded clonotype changes.

Primed by a sample-barcoded 5' primer and a J-beta primer mix, a second PCR proceeded for roughly 7 to 11 cycles. TCRdb reprocessed the 5' RACE reads with MiXCR, giving one entry per CDR3 protein. The profile shows more than 1,400,000 distinct CDR3 sequences, around two fifths of them singletons. Concerning this clonotype itself: Its antigen is currently unknown.

Healthy individuals of Caucasian origin from Russia, aged 6 to 90, served as donors. Per sample, extraction of total RNA gave at least 5.5 micrograms in every case. Germline V gives CDR1 DFQATT, CDR2 SNEGSKA (reference sequence). The V segment lost 3 bases and the J segment 1 base; nucleotides outside the gene matches: 7. This CDR3 spans 15 amino acids. The clonotype comes from a woman under 30 in good health. The chain combines TRBV20-1 with TRBJ1-1; TRBD1 matches 8 bases. The source material was blood. The CDR3 region is CSARSPGQANTEAFF. The CDR3 nucleotides are TGCAGTGCTAGGAGCCCGGGACAGGCGAACACTGAAGCTTTCTTT.